The 14 T cell receptor beta chains below were found in one sample sequenced in a study of blood T cells in healthy people across ages. The authors ran a second PCR of about 6 to 11 cycles using a sample-barcoded 5' primer and a J-beta primer mix. TCRdb used MiXCR to reprocess the 5' RACE reads, holding one entry per CDR3 protein. The data contain around 1.5 million distinct CDR3 sequences, around 39% of them seen just once; the ten biggest clones take up 7% to 9.5%. Source material: blood. Source of these receptors: a woman under 30 in good health.

This clonotype has more than one count but fewer than ten. The chain is built from TRBV27 and TRBJ2-1; maybe TRBD1 (5 bases). There are 15 residues in the CDR3. CDR1 MNHEY and CDR2 SMNVEV come from the germline V gene (reference sequence). Trimming removed 7 bases at V and 4 bases at J, with 17 bases between. CDR3 loop: CASTWGARRYNEQFF. The CDR3 DNA reads as TGTGCCAGCACCTGGGGCGCTAGACGTTACAATGAGCAGTTCTTC.

The chain carries TRBV12-3 or TRBV12-4 and TRBJ2-6; D is ambiguous. CDR3 length: 15 amino acids. V dropped 4 bases and J dropped 2 bases, with 9 bases sitting between them. CDR3 nucleotides: TGTGCCAGCAGTTCGCTCCCCGCTGGGGCCAACGTCCTGACTTTC. Its translation is CASSSLPAGANVLTF.

The chain joins TRBV20-1 to TRBJ2-1; 13 bases are shared with TRBD2. The trim removed 0 bases at V and 1 base at J, leaving 12 bases unmatched. The CDR3 totals 20 residues. Germline V lookup: CDR1 DFQATT, CDR2 SNEGSKA (reference sequence). The CDR3 region has the DNA TGCAGTGCTAGAGATAGAAGACTAGCGGGAGGAAGGGGATCCTACAATGAGCAGTTCTTC. Protein: CSARDRRLAGGRGSYNEQFF.

This clonotype was seen only a few times. This chain connects TRBV21-1 to TRBJ2-7; the D call in the table, TRBD1, was not verified against the DNA. TRBV21-1 is flagged as a pseudogene. The CDR3 length is 16 residues. In DNA, the CDR3 is TGTGCCAGCAGCAAAGTGGGGGACAGGGAGACCTACGAGCAGTACTTC. Amino acid sequence: CASSKVGDRETYEQYF.

V gene TRBV3-1 combines with J gene TRBJ2-3; 11 bases are shared with TRBD2. The J segment lost 0 bases and the V segment lost 5 bases, leaving 7 bases of the junction unmatched. The CDR3 runs 17 residues. The germline V gene has CDR1 LGHDT and CDR2 YNNKEL (reference sequence). As DNA, the CDR3 is TGTGCCAGCAGCTCGTTAGCGGGGGGGAACAGCACAGATACGCAGTATTTT. Translating gives CASSSLAGGNSTDTQYF.

Concerning this clonotype itself: A much larger clone differs by one base, so this may be a read error. The chain is built from TRBV7-9 and TRBJ2-7, with D perhaps given as TRBD1 or TRBD2 (6 bases each). CDR3 length: 17 residues. Germline CDR1 and CDR2: SEHNR and FQNEAQ (reference sequence). In DNA, the CDR3 is TGTGCCGGCAGCTTAGAGGGGGTTTCGGGAGCCCGATACGAGCAGTACTTC. Residues: CAGSLEGVSGARYEQYF.

J is TRBJ2-1 and V is TRBV7-3; the match to TRBD2 covers 11 bases. The CDR3 is 17 residues long. Germline V lookup: CDR1 SGHTA, CDR2 FQGTGA. The trim removed 2 bases at V and 10 bases at J, leaving 13 bases unmatched. As DNA, the CDR3 is TGTGCCAGCAGCTTAGGGTCCCTAGCGGGGGGAGGTGAGGAGCAGTTCTTC. Protein sequence: CASSLGSLAGGGEEQFF.

This sequence joins TRBV30 and TRBJ1-1; possibly TRBD1 for D (5 bases). Germline V gene lookup returns CDR1 GTSNPN and CDR2 SVGIG (reference sequence). The CDR3 is made up of 14 amino acids. The V gene lost 5 bases and the J gene lost 1 base, with 14 bases spanning the gap. In nucleotides, the CDR3 is TGTGCCTGGGTCGAAGGGGCCGGGAACACTGAAGCTTTCTTT. Encoded protein: CAWVEGAGNTEAFF.

The table lists this clonotype with a few counts. The rearrangement joins TRBV6-2 or TRBV6-3 to TRBJ2-7, with TRBD2 matching 8 bases. J was trimmed by 2 bases and V by 2 bases; bases with no gene match: 11. This CDR3 region has 17 residues. CDR1 and CDR2 from the germline V gene are MNHEY and SVGEGT. The DNA of the CDR3 is TGTGCCAGCAGTTACCCTCAGGATAGCGGGGCCGCCTACGAGCAGTACTTC. This gives the protein CASSYPQDSGAAYEQYF.

The chain couples TRBV7-2 to TRBJ2-7, with 12 bases lining up with TRBD2. Germline loops: CDR1 SGHTA, CDR2 FQGNSA. This CDR3 is 18 amino acids long. V lost 5 bases and J lost 6; bases outside the gene matches: 17. CDR3 amino acids: CASSLLKGLAGGPSEQYF. Written as DNA, the CDR3 is TGTGCCAGCAGCCTACTTAAAGGTCTAGCGGGAGGGCCTAGCGAGCAGTACTTC. Full variable domain (missing parts from reference TRBV7-2 and TRBJ2-7): GAGVSQSPSNKVTEKGKDVELRCDPISGHTALYWYRQSLGQGLEFLIYFQGNSAPDKSGLPSDRFSAERTGGSVSTLTIQRTQQEDSAVYLCASSLLKGLAGGPSEQYFGPGTRLTVT.

The sample holds a few counts of this clonotype. The V and J genes are TRBV7-8 and TRBJ1-4; a weak D match, TRBD1 (5 bases). CDR1 and CDR2 from the germline V gene are SGHVS and FQNEAQ. The V end lost 2 bases, the J end lost 3 bases, and 13 bases lay between the germline ends. CDR3 size: 16 residues. The CDR3 sequence: CASSLSIDRANEKLFF. The CDR3 bases are TGTGCCAGCAGCTTATCTATAGACAGAGCTAATGAAAAACTGTTTTTT.

This chain joins TRBV5-1 and TRBJ2-7; 7 positions agree with TRBD2. V trimming: 4 bases; J trimming: 2 bases; junction bases outside the gene matches: 27. Germline lookup yields CDR1 SGHRS and CDR2 YFSETQ. The CDR3 runs 21 residues. DNA for the CDR3: TGCGCCAGCAGCGGATCGGTACCTACTAGCGCTCTCTCCGAAAAAGCCTACGAGCAGTACTTC. This sequence encodes CASSGSVPTSALSEKAYEQYF.

The rearrangement uses TRBV20-1 and TRBJ2-1; 8 bases agree with TRBD2. The length of the CDR3 is 12 residues. Germline loops: CDR1 DFQATT, CDR2 SNEGSKA (reference sequence). Trimming took 3 bases from V and 8 from J; bases not matched to a gene: 3. The chain's CDR3 is CSARDGRDEQFF. Here the CDR3 DNA reads TGCAGTGCTAGGGACGGGAGGGATGAGCAGTTCTTC.

The V and J genes are TRBV6-1 and TRBJ2-5; D not resolved. Germline V gene lookup returns CDR1 MNHNS and CDR2 SASEGT. V dropped 0 bases and J dropped 0 bases, with 8 bases sitting between them. This CDR3 is built from 15 residues. This CDR3 is CASSEARLNQETQYF. In nucleotides, the CDR3 is TGTGCCAGCAGTGAAGCGCGCTTAAACCAAGAGACCCAGTACTTC.